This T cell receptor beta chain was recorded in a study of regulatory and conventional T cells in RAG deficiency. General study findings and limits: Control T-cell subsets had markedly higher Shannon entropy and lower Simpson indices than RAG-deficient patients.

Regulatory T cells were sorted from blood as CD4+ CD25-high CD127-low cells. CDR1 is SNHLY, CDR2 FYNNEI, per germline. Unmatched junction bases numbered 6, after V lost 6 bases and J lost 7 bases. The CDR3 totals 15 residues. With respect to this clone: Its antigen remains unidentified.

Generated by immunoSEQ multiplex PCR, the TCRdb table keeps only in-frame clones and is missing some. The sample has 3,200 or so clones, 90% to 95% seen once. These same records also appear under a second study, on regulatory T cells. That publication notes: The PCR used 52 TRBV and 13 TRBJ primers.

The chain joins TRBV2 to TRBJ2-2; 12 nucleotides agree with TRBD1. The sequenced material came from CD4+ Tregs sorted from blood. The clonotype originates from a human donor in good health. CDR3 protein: CASREGQGAIGELFF. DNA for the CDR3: TGTGCCAGCAGAGAGGGACAGGGGGCTATCGGGGAGCTGTTTTTT.